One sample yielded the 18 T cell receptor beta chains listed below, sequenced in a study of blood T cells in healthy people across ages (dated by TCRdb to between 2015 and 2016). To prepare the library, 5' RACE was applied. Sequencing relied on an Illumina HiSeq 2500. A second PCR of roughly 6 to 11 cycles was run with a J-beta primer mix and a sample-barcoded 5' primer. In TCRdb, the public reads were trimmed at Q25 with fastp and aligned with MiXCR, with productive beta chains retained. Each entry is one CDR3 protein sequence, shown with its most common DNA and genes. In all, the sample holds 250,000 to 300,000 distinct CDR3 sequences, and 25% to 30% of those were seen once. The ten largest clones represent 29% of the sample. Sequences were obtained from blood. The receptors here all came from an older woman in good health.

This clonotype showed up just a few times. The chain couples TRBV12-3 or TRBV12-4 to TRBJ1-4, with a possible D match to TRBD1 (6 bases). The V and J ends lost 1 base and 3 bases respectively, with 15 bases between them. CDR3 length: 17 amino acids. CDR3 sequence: CASSLGGGAGPNEKLFF. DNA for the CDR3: TGTGCCAGCAGTTTAGGTGGGGGCGCGGGACCTAATGAAAAACTGTTTTTT.

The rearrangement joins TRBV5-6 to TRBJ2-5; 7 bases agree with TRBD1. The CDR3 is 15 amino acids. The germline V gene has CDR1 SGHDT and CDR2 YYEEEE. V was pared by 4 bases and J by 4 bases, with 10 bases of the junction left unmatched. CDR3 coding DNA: TGTGCCAGCAGCCGAGGGGGCCTCCTTGGAGAGACCCAGTACTTC. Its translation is CASSRGGLLGETQYF.

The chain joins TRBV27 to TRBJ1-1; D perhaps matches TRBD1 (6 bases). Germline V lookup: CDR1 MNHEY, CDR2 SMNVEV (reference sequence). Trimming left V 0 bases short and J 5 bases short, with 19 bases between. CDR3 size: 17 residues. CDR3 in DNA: TGTGCCAGCAGTTTATCGAGGGCGGGAGGGGGTCGGACTGAAGCTTTCTTT. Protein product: CASSLSRAGGGRTEAFF.

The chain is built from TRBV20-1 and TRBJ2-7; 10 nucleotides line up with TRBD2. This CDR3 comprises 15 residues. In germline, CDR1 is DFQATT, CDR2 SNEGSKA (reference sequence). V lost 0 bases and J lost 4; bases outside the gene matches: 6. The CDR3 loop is CSARDPLAGSYEQYF. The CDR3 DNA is TGCAGTGCTAGAGACCCACTAGCGGGATCATACGAGCAGTACTTC.

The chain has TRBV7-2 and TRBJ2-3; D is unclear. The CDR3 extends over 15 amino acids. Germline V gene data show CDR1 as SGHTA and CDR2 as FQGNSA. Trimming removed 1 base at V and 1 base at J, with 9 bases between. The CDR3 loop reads CASSLVVQGTDTQYF. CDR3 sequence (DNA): TGTGCCAGCAGCTTAGTAGTGCAAGGCACAGATACGCAGTATTTT. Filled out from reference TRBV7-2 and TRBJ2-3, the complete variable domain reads GAGVSQSPSNKVTEKGKDVELRCDPISGHTALYWYRQSLGQGLEFLIYFQGNSAPDKSGLPSDRFSAERTGGSVSTLTIQRTQQEDSAVYLCASSLVVQGTDTQYFGPGTRLTVL.

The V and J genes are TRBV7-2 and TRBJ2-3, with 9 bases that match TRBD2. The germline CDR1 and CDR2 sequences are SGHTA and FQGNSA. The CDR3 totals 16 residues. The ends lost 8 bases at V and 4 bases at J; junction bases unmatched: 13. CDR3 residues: CASEQIAGVYADTQYF. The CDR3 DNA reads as TGTGCCAGCGAGCAAATAGCGGGAGTCTATGCAGATACGCAGTATTTT. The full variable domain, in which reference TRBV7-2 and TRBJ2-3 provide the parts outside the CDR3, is GAGVSQSPSNKVTEKGKDVELRCDPISGHTALYWYRQSLGQGLEFLIYFQGNSAPDKSGLPSDRFSAERTGGSVSTLTIQRTQQEDSAVYLCASEQIAGVYADTQYFGPGTRLTVL.

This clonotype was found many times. The DNA for the CDR3 is TGCAGTGCTAGAGATCGAGCAGGACTAGCGACCAATGAGCAGTTCTTC. Translating it yields CSARDRAGLATNEQFF. This sequence joins TRBV20-1 and TRBJ2-1; 9 bases fit TRBD2. The germline gives CDR1 DFQATT, CDR2 SNEGSKA (reference sequence). The length of the CDR3 is 16 residues. With V trimmed by 0 bases and J by 6 bases, 9 bases remained unmatched.

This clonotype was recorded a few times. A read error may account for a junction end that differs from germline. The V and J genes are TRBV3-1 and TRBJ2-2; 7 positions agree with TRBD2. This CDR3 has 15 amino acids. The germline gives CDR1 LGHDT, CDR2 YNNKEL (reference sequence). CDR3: CACSTTSTDTGELFF. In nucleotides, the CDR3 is TGTGCCTGCAGCACGACTAGCACGGACACCGGGGAGCTGTTTTTT.

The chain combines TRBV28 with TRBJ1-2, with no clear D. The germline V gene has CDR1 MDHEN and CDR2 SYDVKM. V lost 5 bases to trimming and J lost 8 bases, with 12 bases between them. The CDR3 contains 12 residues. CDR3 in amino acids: CASSQDLEGYTF. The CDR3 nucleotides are TGTGCCAGCAGTCAGGACTTGGAGGGCTACACCTTC.

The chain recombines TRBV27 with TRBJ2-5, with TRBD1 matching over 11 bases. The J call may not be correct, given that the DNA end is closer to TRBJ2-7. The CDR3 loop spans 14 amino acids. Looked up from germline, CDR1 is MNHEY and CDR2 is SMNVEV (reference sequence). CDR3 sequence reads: CASSAGQGGYEQYF. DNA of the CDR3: TGTGCCAGCTCTGCGGGACAGGGGGGATACGAGCAGTACTTC.

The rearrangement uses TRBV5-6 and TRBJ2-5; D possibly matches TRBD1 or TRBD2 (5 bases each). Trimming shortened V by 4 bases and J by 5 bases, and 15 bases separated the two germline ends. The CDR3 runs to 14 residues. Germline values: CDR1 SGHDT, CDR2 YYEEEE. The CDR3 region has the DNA TGTGCCAGCAGCCCACCTCAGGGACGGGAGACCCAGTACTTC. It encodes CASSPPQGRETQYF.

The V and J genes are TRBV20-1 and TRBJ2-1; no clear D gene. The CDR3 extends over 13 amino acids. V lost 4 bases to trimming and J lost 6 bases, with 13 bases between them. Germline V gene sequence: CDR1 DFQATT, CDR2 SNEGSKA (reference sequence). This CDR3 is CSATGPFRNEQFF. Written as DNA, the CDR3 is TGCAGTGCTACCGGGCCTTTCCGCAATGAGCAGTTCTTC.

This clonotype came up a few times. The CDR3 spells CASTVDRTYEQYF. DNA of the CDR3: TGTGCCAGCACCGTAGACAGAACCTACGAGCAGTACTTC. The rearrangement links TRBV28 to TRBJ2-7, with D tentatively TRBD1 (5 bases). The length of the CDR3 is 13 residues. The V and J ends lost 7 bases and 2 bases respectively, with 12 bases between them. Per the germline V gene, CDR1 is MDHEN and CDR2 is SYDVKM.

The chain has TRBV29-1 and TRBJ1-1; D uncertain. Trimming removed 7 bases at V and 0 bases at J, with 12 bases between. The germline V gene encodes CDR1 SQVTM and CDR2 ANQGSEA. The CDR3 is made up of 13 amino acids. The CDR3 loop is CSAGGRLNTEAFF. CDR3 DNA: TGCAGCGCGGGAGGACGGCTGAACACTGAAGCTTTCTTT.

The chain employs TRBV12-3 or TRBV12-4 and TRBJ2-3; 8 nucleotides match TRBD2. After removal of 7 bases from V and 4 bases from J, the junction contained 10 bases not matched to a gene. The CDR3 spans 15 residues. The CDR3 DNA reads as TGTGCCAGCAAGAGTCAGGGACTAGGCGCAGATACGCAGTATTTT. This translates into CASKSQGLGADTQYF.

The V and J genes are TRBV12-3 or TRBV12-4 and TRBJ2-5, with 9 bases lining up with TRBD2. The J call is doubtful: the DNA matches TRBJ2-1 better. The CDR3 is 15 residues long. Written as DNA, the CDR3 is TGTGCCAGCAGTTTAGTAGCGGGAGTCGGCAATGAGCAGTTCTTC. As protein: CASSLVAGVGNEQFF.

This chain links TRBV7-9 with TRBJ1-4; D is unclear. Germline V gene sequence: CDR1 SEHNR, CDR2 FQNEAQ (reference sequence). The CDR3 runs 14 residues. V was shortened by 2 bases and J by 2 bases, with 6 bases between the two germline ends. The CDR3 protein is CASSLTQTNEKLFF. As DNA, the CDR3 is TGTGCCAGCAGCTTAACACAGACTAATGAAAAACTGTTTTTT.

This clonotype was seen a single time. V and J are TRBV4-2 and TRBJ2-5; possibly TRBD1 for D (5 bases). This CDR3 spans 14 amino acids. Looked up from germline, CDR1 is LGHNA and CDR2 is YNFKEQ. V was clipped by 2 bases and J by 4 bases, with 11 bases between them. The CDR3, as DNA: TGTGCCAGCAGCCAATTACAGGCCGGAGAGACCCAGTACTTC. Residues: CASSQLQAGETQYF.